The clone carrying this T cell receptor (beta chain) has more than one count but fewer than ten. Its target is unknown. CDR1 and CDR2 from the germline V gene are SGHTA and FQGNSA. The CDR3 loop spans 14 amino acids. The germline V and J ends were trimmed by 5 bases and 3 bases, with 13 bases remaining between them. The sample comes from a study of CD8+ T cells in alopecia areata. Study information: Treated patients swallowed 5 to 10 mg of oral tofacitinib twice daily.

Study-wide results and limits: Scalp clonality and expanded CD8+ clones among the top 100 showed significant decreases with tofacitinib.

Isolated RNA was reverse transcribed into cDNA used as the sequencing template. The repertoire was sequenced with immunoSEQ multiplex PCR; TCRdb's copy has only in-frame clones and lacks some. The data show 120,000 or so clones, with 60% to 65% seen just once and around 6% held by the top ten. Treatment described: oral pan-JAK inhibitor, 5-10 mg twice daily. Peripheral blood samples and lesional scalp punch biopsies were obtained from alopecia areata patients. Here the sequenced sample was CD4+ T cells sorted from blood, taken at week 4, from a patient treated with tofacitinib. The chain recombines TRBV7-2 with TRBJ1-2; weak D call: TRBD1 (6 bases). The clonotype comes from a human donor with alopecia areata. The CDR3 sequence is CASSKQGGDYGYTF. The CDR3, as DNA: TGTGCCAGCAGCAAACAGGGCGGCGACTATGGCTACACCTTC.